Presented here are 18 T cell receptor beta chains from one specimen sequenced in a study of T cell repertoires in ileal Crohn's disease. Profiling relied on immunoSEQ multiplex PCR, and the TCRdb table lists in-frame clones only, not all of them. The repertoire holds over 10,000 clones, with 60% to 70% as singletons. Time point defined: neoterminal ileum biopsy at postoperative endoscopy, about 6 months after surgery. Specimen: ileal tissue. These receptors were collected from an adult with Crohn's disease.

The chain is built from TRBV6-1 and TRBJ2-7; 9 bases match TRBD2. Germline values: CDR1 MNHNS, CDR2 SASEGT. Trimming cost V 7 bases and J 2 bases; bases outside gene matches: 6. The CDR3 runs to 14 residues. CDR3 bases: TGTGCCAGCACTGCGGGGGGGCTCGCCTACGAGCAGTACTTC. It codes for CASTAGGLAYEQYF.

The V gene is TRBV11-2, the J gene TRBJ2-7; tentatively, D is TRBD1 (5 bases). Germline loops: CDR1 SGHAT, CDR2 FQNNGV. CDR3 length equals 16 residues. Trimming removed 5 bases at V and 0 bases at J, with 17 bases between. The DNA for the CDR3 is TGTGCCAGCAGCCTGAAAACAGGACCGAGCTCCTACGAGCAGTACTTC. Translating gives CASSLKTGPSSYEQYF.

This clone is deemed medium-sized. The J gene is TRBJ1-2, the V gene TRBV2, with no clear D. The V end lost 6 bases, the J end lost 3 bases, and 8 bases lay between the germline ends. There are 12 residues in the CDR3. Germline CDR1 SNHLY, CDR2 FYNNEI. The CDR3, as DNA: TGTGCCAGCAGAGGGATTGACTATGGCTACACCTTC. It yields the protein CASRGIDYGYTF.

The V gene is TRBV5-1, the J gene TRBJ2-2, with TRBD1 as a possible D gene (5 bases). Germline CDR1 SGHRS, CDR2 YFSETQ. The CDR3 is 16 residues long. The V and J ends lost 0 bases and 2 bases respectively, with 11 bases between them. CDR3 residues: CASSLAAGKNTGELFF. DNA of the CDR3: TGCGCCAGCAGCTTGGCAGCAGGGAAAAACACCGGGGAGCTGTTTTTT.

The chain carries TRBV7-6 and TRBJ2-7; 11 positions agree with TRBD1. The CDR3 contains 14 residues. Trimming removed 4 bases from V and 3 bases from J; junction bases left unmatched: 2. Germline lookup yields CDR1 SGHVS and CDR2 FNYEAQ. The CDR3 DNA reads TGTGCCAGCAGCTCCGGGACAGGGGGCTACGAGCAGTACTTC. Residues: CASSSGTGGYEQYF.

Concerning this clone: The sample holds other DNA sequences that translate to the same CDR3. The gene calls are TRBV4-2 and TRBJ2-1; either TRBD1 or TRBD2 may fit D (8 bases each). CDR1 and CDR2 from the germline V gene are LGHNA and YNFKEQ. V was cut by 1 base and J by 3 bases, with 13 bases left in between. CDR3 size: 16 residues. CDR3 loop: CASSQVAGQDYNEQFF. CDR3 DNA: TGTGCCAGCAGCCAAGTAGCGGGACAGGACTACAATGAGCAGTTCTTC.

About this clone itself: Within the sample, other DNA sequences also encode this same CDR3. The J gene is TRBJ1-1, the V gene TRBV27; TRBD1 is a possible D gene (5 bases). Germline lookup yields CDR1 MNHEY and CDR2 SMNVEV (reference sequence). The V and J ends lost 5 bases and 3 bases respectively, with 13 bases between them. The CDR3 length is 14 residues. The CDR3 DNA reads as TGTGCCAGCAGTCGACGTACAGGCGACACTGAAGCTTTCTTT. It is translated as CASSRRTGDTEAFF.

This clone was seen only once. The chain carries TRBV28 and TRBJ1-5; D perhaps matches TRBD1 (5 bases). V gave up 3 bases and J gave up 2 bases, with 17 bases separating them. The V gene's germline CDR1 is MDHEN and CDR2 SYDVKM. CDR3 length: 17 amino acids. The CDR3 nucleotides are TGTGCCAGCAGTTTGGGGGGAGCAAAACGTCGCAATCAGCCCCAGCATTTT. This codes for CASSLGGAKRRNQPQHF.

J is TRBJ1-1 and V is TRBV28; D ambiguous. This CDR3 has 13 residues. Per germline, CDR1 MDHEN and CDR2 SYDVKM. The V gene lost 5 bases and the J gene lost 5 bases, with 12 bases spanning the gap. The CDR3 loop reads CASSPRGLTEAFF. In nucleotides, the CDR3 is TGTGCCAGCAGTCCCCGTGGGTTAACTGAAGCTTTCTTT. Looking up the rest from reference TRBV28 and TRBJ1-1 gives the full variable domain: DVKVTQSSRYLVKRTGEKVFLECVQDMDHENMFWYRQDPGLGLRLIYFSYDVKMKEKGDIPEGYSVSREKKERFSLILESASTNQTSMYLCASSPRGLTEAFFGQGTRLTVV.

V gene TRBV5-4 combines with J gene TRBJ2-5, with 7 positions matching TRBD1. Trimming took 3 bases from V and 1 from J; bases not matched to a gene: 3. Per the germline V gene, CDR1 is SGHNT and CDR2 is YYREEE (reference sequence). The CDR3 contains 14 residues. The DNA for the CDR3 is TGTGCCAGCAGCTGGGGACAGACCCAAGAGACCCAGTACTTC. Protein product: CASSWGQTQETQYF.

J is TRBJ2-3 and V is TRBV9; D could derive from TRBD1 or TRBD2 (5 bases each). Germline values: CDR1 SGDLS, CDR2 YYNGEE. The ends were cut back, 3 bases at V and 3 bases at J, with 8 bases in the middle. The CDR3 consists of 13 residues. In nucleotides, the CDR3 is TGTGCCAGCAGCGGGGGGTGGACAGATACGCAGTATTTT. Translation: CASSGGWTDTQYF.

The rearrangement uses TRBV25-1 and TRBJ1-6, with TRBD1 identical over 9 bases. V lost 2 bases, J lost 2 bases, and 7 bases stayed unmatched. CDR1 is MGHDK, CDR2 SYGVNS, per germline. The CDR3 extends over 18 amino acids. CDR3 region: CASSEGQGKRTYNSPLHF. CDR3 nucleotide sequence: TGTGCCAGCAGTGAAGGACAGGGGAAAAGGACCTATAATTCACCCCTCCACTTT.

For this clone: Sequence at one end of the junction differs from germline and may be a read error. V usage is TRBV5-4 and J usage is TRBJ2-7, with D perhaps being TRBD1 or TRBD2 (6 bases each). The V gene's germline CDR1 is SGHNT and CDR2 YYREEE (reference sequence). The CDR3 contains 13 residues. CDR3 sequence: CASSPVGGHEQYF. The CDR3 DNA reads TGTGCCAGCAGCCCAGTTGGGGGGCACGAACAGTACTTC.

V usage is TRBV5-6 and J usage is TRBJ1-2; unclear D gene. Germline V gene data show CDR1 as SGHDT and CDR2 as YYEEEE. This CDR3 is 15 amino acids long. V lost 1 base, J lost 1 base, and 11 bases lay in between. CDR3 residues: CASSLLQINNYGYTF. CDR3 DNA: TGTGCCAGCAGCTTGCTACAGATAAATAACTATGGCTACACCTTC.

The CDR3 region has the DNA TGTGCCAGCACCCCTAGGGGGGTTAACTATGGCTACACCTTC. Translation gives CASTPRGVNYGYTF. The V and J genes are TRBV27 and TRBJ1-2, with D possibly TRBD1 on 6 matching bases. The CDR3 runs to 14 residues. The V and J ends lost 7 bases and 1 base respectively, with 13 bases between them. The V gene's germline CDR1 is MNHEY and CDR2 SMNVEV (reference sequence).

The chain couples TRBV19 to TRBJ2-1; 10 bases fit TRBD1. After removal of 3 bases from V and 7 bases from J, the junction contained 0 bases not matched to a gene. CDR1 and CDR2 from the germline V gene are LNHDA and SQIVND (reference sequence). CDR3 length: 13 residues. Written as DNA, the CDR3 is TGTGCCAGTAGTATGGACAGGGGGAATGAGCAGTTCTTC. Protein: CASSMDRGNEQFF.

The chain couples TRBV28 to TRBJ1-3; D may be TRBD1 (5 bases). The CDR3 has 17 residues. CDR1 and CDR2 from the germline V gene are MDHEN and SYDVKM. Trimming left V 6 bases short and J 4 bases short, with 22 bases between. The CDR3 DNA reads as TGTGCCAGCAGCCCCGATTTGGGGCGGGCGTGGGGAAACACCATATATTTT. Amino acid sequence: CASSPDLGRAWGNTIYF. The full variable domain, its missing parts supplied by reference TRBV28 and TRBJ1-3, is DVKVTQSSRYLVKRTGEKVFLECVQDMDHENMFWYRQDPGLGLRLIYFSYDVKMKEKGDIPEGYSVSREKKERFSLILESASTNQTSMYLCASSPDLGRAWGNTIYFGEGSWLTVV.

This rearrangement joins TRBV6-6 to TRBJ1-2; D not resolved. V gave up 5 bases and J gave up 3 bases, with 7 bases separating them. The germline CDR1 and CDR2 sequences are MNHNY and SVGAGI (reference sequence). This CDR3 has 12 amino acids. CDR3 loop: CASSESDYGYTF. The CDR3 nucleotides read TGTGCCAGCAGTGAGAGCGACTATGGCTACACCTTC.